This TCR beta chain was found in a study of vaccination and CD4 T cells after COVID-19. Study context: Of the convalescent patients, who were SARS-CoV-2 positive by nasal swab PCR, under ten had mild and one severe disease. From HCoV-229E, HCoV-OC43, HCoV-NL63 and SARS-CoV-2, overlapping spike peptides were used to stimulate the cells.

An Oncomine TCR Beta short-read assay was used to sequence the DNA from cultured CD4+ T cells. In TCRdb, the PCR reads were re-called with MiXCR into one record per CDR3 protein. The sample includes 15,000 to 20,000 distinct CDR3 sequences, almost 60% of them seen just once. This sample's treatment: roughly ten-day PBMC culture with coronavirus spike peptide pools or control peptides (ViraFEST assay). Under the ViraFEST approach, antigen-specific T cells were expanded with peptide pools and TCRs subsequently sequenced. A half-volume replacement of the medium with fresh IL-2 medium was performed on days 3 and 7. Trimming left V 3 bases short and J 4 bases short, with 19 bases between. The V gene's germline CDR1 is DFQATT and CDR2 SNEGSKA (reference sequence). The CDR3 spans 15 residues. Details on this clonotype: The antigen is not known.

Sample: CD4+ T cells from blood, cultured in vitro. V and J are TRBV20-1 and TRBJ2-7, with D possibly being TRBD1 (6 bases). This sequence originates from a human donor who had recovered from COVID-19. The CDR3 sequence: CSARAPGQIVYEQYF. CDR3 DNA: TGCAGTGCTAGGGCCCCCGGACAGATCGTTTACGAGCAGTACTTC.